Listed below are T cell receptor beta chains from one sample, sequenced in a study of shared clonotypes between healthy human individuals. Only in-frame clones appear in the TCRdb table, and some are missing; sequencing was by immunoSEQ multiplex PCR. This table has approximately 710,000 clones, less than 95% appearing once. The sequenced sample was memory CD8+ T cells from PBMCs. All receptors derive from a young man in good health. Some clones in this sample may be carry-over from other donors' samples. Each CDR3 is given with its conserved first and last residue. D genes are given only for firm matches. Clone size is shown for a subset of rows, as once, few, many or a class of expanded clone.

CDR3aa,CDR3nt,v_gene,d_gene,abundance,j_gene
CASSVAGGELFF,TGTGCCAGCAGCGTAGCTGGGGGGGAGCTGTTTTTT,TRBV9,NA,NA,TRBJ2-2
CASSPGQDNSYEQYF,TGTGCCAGTAGCCCCGGACAGGACAACTCCTACGAGCAGTACTTC,TRBV19,TRBD1,NA,TRBJ2-7
CASSPTGAGGREKLFF,TGTGCCAGCAGCCCGACAGGGGCTGGGGGGCGGGAAAAACTGTTTTTT,TRBV11-2,TRBD1,NA,TRBJ1-4
CASTLWTSYHNEQFF,TGTGCCAGCACCCTGTGGACTAGCTACCACAATGAGCAGTTCTTC,TRBV28,TRBD2,once,TRBJ2-1
CASSPLGRGKDGYTF,TGTGCCAGCAGCCCCCTGGGGAGGGGAAAGGATGGCTACACCTTC,TRBV7-9,NA,NA,TRBJ1-2
CASSPRGYGYTF,TGTGCCAGCAGTCCCAGGGGCTATGGCTACACCTTC,TRBV27,NA,NA,TRBJ1-2
CASSTLGTAQETQYF,TGTGCCAGCAGTACCCTCGGGACAGCCCAAGAGACCCAGTACTTC,TRBV6-5,TRBD1,NA,TRBJ2-5
CASSLEVGYNEQFF,TGTGCCAGCAGCTTGGAGGTAGGGTACAATGAGCAGTTCTTC,TRBV11-2,NA,NA,TRBJ2-1
CACTGAHPTQYF,TGTGCCTGTACAGGGGCCCACCCGACCCAGTACTTC,TRBV30,TRBD1,once,TRBJ2-5
CASSQVGIRYQGNQPQHF,TGTGCCAGCAGCCAAGTTGGAATCAGATACCAGGGCAATCAGCCCCAGCATTTT,TRBV4-2,NA,NA,TRBJ1-5
CASSLGTGGHGYTF,TGCGCCAGCAGTTTGGGGACAGGGGGCCATGGCTACACCTTC,TRBV5-1,TRBD1,many,TRBJ1-2
CSVVGQMGEQYF,TGCAGCGTTGTTGGACAGATGGGGGAGCAGTACTTC,TRBV29-1,NA,NA,TRBJ2-7
CASSFARASGNAYEQYF,TGTGCCAGCAGCTTTGCCCGGGCTAGCGGGAACGCCTACGAGCAGTACTTC,TRBV5-5,TRBD2,few,TRBJ2-7
CASSLIPGSYEQYF,TGTGCCAGCAGTTTAATCCCCGGCTCCTACGAGCAGTACTTC,TRBV27,NA,NA,TRBJ2-7
CASSPSGVANTEAFF,TGTGCCAGCAGCCCCTCTGGTGTAGCAAACACTGAAGCTTTCTTT,TRBV11-2,NA,NA,TRBJ1-1
CASSLLTGSYNEQFF,TGTGCCAGCAGCTTATTAACAGGGTCCTACAATGAGCAGTTCTTC,TRBV7-2,NA,NA,TRBJ2-1
CASSLGLAGVYEQYF,TGTGCCAGCAGCTTAGGACTAGCGGGAGTCTACGAGCAGTACTTC,TRBV11-3,TRBD2,NA,TRBJ2-7
CASSPGGLRVPQHF,TGTGCCAGCAGCCCCGGTGGTCTGAGGGTGCCCCAGCATTTT,TRBV5-5,NA,once,TRBJ1-5
CASSQYTGEKLFF,TGTGCCAGCAGCCAATACACGGGGGAAAAACTGTTTTTT,TRBV14,NA,NA,TRBJ1-4
CASSGSWTGAYEQYF,TGCGCCAGCAGCGGGAGTTGGACAGGGGCCTACGAGCAGTACTTC,TRBV4-1,TRBD1,NA,TRBJ2-7
CASSPPSQHEAFF,TGCGCCAGCAGCCCCCCGTCGCAGCATGAAGCTTTCTTT,TRBV4-1,NA,NA,TRBJ1-1
CASSQGQAATSNEQFF,TGCGCCAGCAGCCAAGGACAGGCTGCTACCTCCAATGAGCAGTTCTTC,TRBV4-1,NA,NA,TRBJ2-1
CASSSLGGELGSEQYF,TGTGCCAGCAGCTCCCTGGGGGGGGAGCTAGGTTCCGAGCAGTACTTC,TRBV7-6,TRBD2,NA,TRBJ2-7
CASNTGTEETQYF,TGTGCCAGTAATACAGGGACCGAAGAGACCCAGTACTTC,TRBV6-5,NA,NA,TRBJ2-5
CSVEVTSGRTDTQYF,TGCAGCGTTGAAGTTACTAGCGGACGCACAGATACGCAGTATTTT,TRBV29-1,TRBD2,NA,TRBJ2-3
CASSSRPSYEQYF,TGTGCCAGTTCGTCCCGACCATCCTACGAGCAGTACTTC,TRBV19,NA,NA,TRBJ2-7
CASSLTGYEETQYF,TGTGCCAGCTCACTTACAGGGTATGAAGAGACCCAGTACTTC,TRBV9,NA,NA,TRBJ2-5
CASSPRSGENNEQFF,TGTGCCAGCAGCCCCCGGTCGGGGGAGAACAATGAGCAGTTCTTC,TRBV11-2,NA,NA,TRBJ2-1
CASSYGGREAFF,TGTGCCAGCAGTTACGGGGGACGGGAAGCTTTCTTT,TRBV6-6,NA,NA,TRBJ1-1
CASSVGQSSNQPQHF,TGTGCCAGCAGCGTAGGGCAGAGTAGCAATCAGCCCCAGCATTTT,TRBV9,NA,NA,TRBJ1-5
CSVEGPGQGRSYNEQFF,TGCAGCGTTGAAGGCCCGGGACAGGGGCGCTCCTACAATGAGCAGTTCTTC,TRBV29-1,TRBD1,NA,TRBJ2-1
CASRALHSNQPQHF,TGTGCCAGCAGAGCCCTCCATAGCAATCAGCCCCAGCATTTT,TRBV28,NA,few,TRBJ1-5
CASSLFDPNTGELFF,TGTGCCAGCAGTTTGTTCGACCCGAACACCGGGGAGCTGTTTTTT,TRBV27,NA,NA,TRBJ2-2